These 30 T cell receptor beta chains were all obtained from the same sample, sequenced in a study of blood T cells in healthy people across ages. It was with a sample-barcoded 5' primer and a J-beta primer mix that a second PCR of about 7 to 12 cycles was run. TCRdb processed the 5' RACE reads anew with MiXCR; each CDR3 protein has one entry. The sample has some 1,800,000 distinct CDR3 sequences, 30% to 40% seen once; the top ten hold approximately 22%. Sequencing was performed on blood. Every receptor here comes from a human donor in good health.

The chain carries TRBV5-1 and TRBJ2-3; D is unresolved. CDR3 length: 13 amino acids. CDR1 is SGHRS and CDR2 is YFSETQ in the germline V gene. The ends were cut back, 6 bases at V and 3 bases at J, with 11 bases in the middle. The CDR3 sequence: CASTERETDTQYF. CDR3 DNA sequence: TGCGCCAGCACCGAACGAGAGACAGATACGCAGTATTTT.

Turning to this clonotype: An end of the junction differs from the germline gene, which may be a read error. The chain has TRBV5-1 and TRBJ2-6; weak D call: TRBD1 (6 bases). Germline lookup yields CDR1 SGHRS and CDR2 YFSETQ. This CDR3 has 18 residues. The CDR3 nucleotides read TGCGCCAGCAGCTTAATGGTGGCTGGGGGCTCTGGGGCCAGCGTCCTGACTTTC. As protein: CASSLMVAGGSGASVLTF. The whole variable domain, filled in from reference TRBV5-1 and TRBJ2-6, reads KAGVTQTPRYLIKTRGQQVTLSCSPISGHRSVSWYQQTPGQGLQFLFEYFSETQRNKGNFPGRFSGRQFSNSRSEMNVSTLELGDSALYLCASSLMVAGGSGASVLTFGAGSRLTVL.

There are a few counts of this clonotype. V and J are TRBV29-1 and TRBJ1-1; D not resolved. V was shortened by 6 bases and J by 8 bases, with 10 bases between the two germline ends. Per the germline V gene, CDR1 is SQVTM and CDR2 is ANQGSEA. The CDR3 extends over 10 amino acids. The CDR3 sequence: CSVDGPEAFF. The CDR3 region has the DNA TGCAGCGTCGACGGTCCGGAAGCTTTCTTT. Drawing the rest from reference TRBV29-1 and TRBJ1-1, the complete variable domain is SAVISQKPSRDICQRGTSLTIQCQVDSQVTMMFWYRQQPGQSLTLIATANQGSEATYESGFVIDKFPISRPNLTFSTLTVSNMSPEDSSIYLCSVDGPEAFFGQGTRLTVV.

The table lists this clonotype with a few counts. The chain uses TRBV3-1 and TRBJ2-5, with 7 bases that match TRBD2. Per germline, CDR1 LGHDT and CDR2 YNNKEL (reference sequence). V shed 6 bases, J shed 8 bases, and the junction held 15 bases outside the gene matches. CDR3 size: 15 residues. CDR3 sequence reads: CASSRTGGSQSTQYF. CDR3 nucleotides: TGTGCCAGCAGTCGTACCGGGGGGTCCCAATCAACCCAGTACTTC.

This clonotype has a handful of counts. CDR3: CASSHRQGNTDTQYF. CDR3 DNA: TGTGCCAGCAGTCACAGACAGGGAAACACAGATACGCAGTATTTT. This chain links TRBV6-4 with TRBJ2-3, with 7 bases identical to TRBD1. V lost 5 bases and J lost 2; bases outside the gene matches: 7. Per the germline V gene, CDR1 is MRHNA and CDR2 is SNTAGT. The CDR3 runs to 15 residues.

Turning to this clonotype: The junction differs from germline at one of its ends, possibly a read error. The rearrangement links TRBV10-3 to TRBJ2-7, with a tentative D call TRBD1 (6 bases). CDR1 and CDR2 from the germline V gene are ENHRY and SYGVKD. The CDR3 consists of 11 residues. This CDR3 reads CAVRETGEQYF. In DNA form, the CDR3 reads TGTGCCGTCAGAGAGACAGGCGAGCAGTACTTC.

The J gene is TRBJ2-4, the V gene TRBV3-1; 10 bases fit TRBD1. Near its end, the DNA agrees better with TRBJ2-7, so the J call may be wrong. The CDR3 has 15 residues. Germline CDR1 reads LGHDT; CDR2 reads YNNKEL (reference sequence). The CDR3 is CASSTRTGGQGEQYF. The CDR3 DNA reads as TGTGCCAGCAGCACCCGGACAGGGGGTCAAGGCGAGCAGTACTTC.

V is TRBV12-3 or TRBV12-4 and J is TRBJ1-5; D uncertain. There are 14 residues in the CDR3. The V and J ends lost 2 bases and 7 bases respectively, with 12 bases between them. The CDR3 reads CASSLSNGNQPQHF. CDR3 in DNA: TGTGCCAGCAGTTTATCTAACGGAAACCAGCCCCAGCATTTT.

The chain is built from TRBV20-1 and TRBJ2-1, with 10 bases identical to TRBD1. The J segment lost 10 bases and the V segment lost 0 bases, leaving 9 bases of the junction unmatched. This CDR3 comprises 15 residues. The germline CDR1 and CDR2 sequences are DFQATT and SNEGSKA (reference sequence). CDR3 protein: CSARDQGTGDYEQFF. The CDR3 DNA is TGCAGTGCTAGAGATCAGGGGACAGGGGACTACGAGCAGTTCTTC.

V is TRBV29-1 and J is TRBJ1-4; maybe TRBD1 (6 bases). From germline, CDR1 is SQVTM and CDR2 ANQGSEA. The V and J ends lost 2 bases and 12 bases respectively, with 13 bases between them. The CDR3 runs 12 residues. The CDR3 protein is CSVESSAGELFF. DNA for the CDR3: TGCAGCGTTGAATCTTCTGCAGGGGAACTGTTTTTT.

Concerning this clonotype: A read error may account for a junction end that differs from germline. This chain connects TRBV7-2 to TRBJ2-1; D assignment may be TRBD1 or TRBD2 (6 bases each). The germline gives CDR1 SGHTA, CDR2 FQGNSA. The CDR3 covers 17 residues. In DNA form, the CDR3 reads TGTGTCAGCAGCTTAGCAGTAGGGGGGAGCTCCTACAATGAGCAGTTCTTC. Residues: CVSSLAVGGSSYNEQFF.

This chain links TRBV20-1 with TRBJ2-1; 8 positions match TRBD1. From germline, CDR1 is DFQATT and CDR2 SNEGSKA (reference sequence). Losses at the gene ends were 3 bases for V and 4 bases for J; bases not matched to a gene: 8. This CDR3 has 15 residues. The DNA of the CDR3 is TGCAGTGCTAGGACCGGGACAGGACTATACAATGAGCAGTTCTTC. Translating gives CSARTGTGLYNEQFF.

This chain joins TRBV7-2 and TRBJ2-5; D remains unclear. Trimming took off 2 bases at V and 5 bases at J, with 9 bases between the two ends. Germline lookup yields CDR1 SGHTA and CDR2 FQGNSA. The CDR3 contains 13 residues. The CDR3 reads CASSLHLLETQYF. In nucleotides, the CDR3 is TGTGCCAGCAGCTTACATTTATTGGAGACCCAGTACTTC.

This clonotype was seen more than once but under ten times. This rearrangement joins TRBV12-3 or TRBV12-4 to TRBJ2-1; 8 nucleotides line up with TRBD2. The CDR3 consists of 14 residues. V lost 3 bases, J lost 6 bases, and 4 bases stayed unmatched. CDR3 region: CASSFRGGGNEQFF. The CDR3 coding sequence is TGTGCCAGCAGTTTTCGGGGGGGCGGCAATGAGCAGTTCTTC.

This clonotype was counted only a few times. This chain connects TRBV20-1 to TRBJ2-5; possibly TRBD1 for D (5 bases). With 1 base removed from V and 3 bases from J, the gap between germline ends came to 6 bases. CDR3 length: 12 residues. The germline V gene has CDR1 DFQATT and CDR2 SNEGSKA (reference sequence). The chain's CDR3 is CSARVREETQYF. For the CDR3, the DNA is TGCAGTGCTAGAGTCAGGGAAGAGACCCAGTACTTC.

This clonotype was detected only a few times. The chain links TRBV7-2 to TRBJ1-6, with 8 bases that match TRBD1. Losses at the gene ends were 4 bases for V and 7 bases for J; bases not matched to a gene: 6. Germline V gene lookup returns CDR1 SGHTA and CDR2 FQGNSA. This CDR3 contains 15 residues. The CDR3 DNA follows: TGTGCCAGCAGCTACACAAGGACAGGGAATTCACCCCTCCACTTT. This sequence encodes CASSYTRTGNSPLHF.

This sequence joins TRBV7-9 and TRBJ2-3; perhaps TRBD1 as D (6 bases). Trimming stripped 2 bases from V and 0 bases from J, with 12 bases between. The CDR3 contains 16 residues. The V gene's germline CDR1 is SEHNR and CDR2 FQNEAQ (reference sequence). Written as DNA, the CDR3 is TGTGCCAGCAGCTTATTTTATGACAGGAGCACAGATACGCAGTATTTT. This translates into CASSLFYDRSTDTQYF.

The chain links TRBV4-3 to TRBJ1-2; D is uncertain. The length of the CDR3 is 15 residues. The ends were cut back, 3 bases at V and 4 bases at J, with 15 bases in the middle. Germline V lookup: CDR1 LGHNA, CDR2 YSLEER. The CDR3 protein is CASSQSYHQGYGYTF. CDR3 coding DNA: TGCGCCAGCAGCCAGTCTTATCACCAAGGCTATGGCTACACCTTC.

The V and J genes are TRBV6-6 and TRBJ2-1; weak D call: TRBD1 (6 bases). Germline CDR1 and CDR2: MNHNY and SVGAGI (reference sequence). With 8 bases removed from V and 2 bases from J, the gap between germline ends came to 16 bases. This CDR3 has 15 amino acids. CDR3: CASGTAGVAYNEQFF. The CDR3 nucleotides are TGTGCCAGCGGAACGGCAGGGGTGGCCTACAATGAGCAGTTCTTC.

CDR3 nucleotides: TGTGCCAGCAACCTTTTAGCGGGGGGCTTCCAAGAGACCCAGTACTTC. As protein: CASNLLAGGFQETQYF. The V call is TRBV7-9, the J call TRBJ2-5; 10 bases align to TRBD2. In germline, CDR1 is SEHNR, CDR2 FQNEAQ (reference sequence). This CDR3 comprises 16 residues. V lost 7 bases to trimming and J lost 1 base; unmatched junction nucleotides: 9.

The chain has TRBV7-2 and TRBJ2-7, with 10 bases identical to TRBD2. This CDR3 region has 16 residues. The ends lost 2 bases at V and 6 bases at J; junction bases unmatched: 10. Germline V CDR1 and CDR2: SGHTA, FQGNSA. The CDR3 DNA reads as TGTGCCAGCAGCTTATCCCCCAGCGGGGGGGCCTTCGAGCAGTACTTC. Residues: CASSLSPSGGAFEQYF.

This rearrangement joins TRBV2 to TRBJ1-5, with D possibly being TRBD1 (5 bases). CDR3 size: 15 residues. Trimming took 6 bases from V and 5 from J, leaving 17 bases between them. Germline V gene data show CDR1 as SNHLY and CDR2 as FYNNEI. CDR3 sequence reads: CASSITRDGYQPQHF. The CDR3 DNA reads TGTGCCAGCAGCATAACCCGGGACGGCTATCAGCCCCAGCATTTT. Variable domain in full (rest from reference TRBV2 and TRBJ1-5): EPEVTQTPSHQVTQMGQEVILRCVPISNHLYFYWYRQILGQKVEFLVSFYNNEISEKSEIFDDQFSVERPDGSNFTLKIRSTKLEDSAMYFCASSITRDGYQPQHFGDGTRLSIL.

This clonotype was observed a few times. This chain links TRBV25-1 with TRBJ1-6; D unresolved. The V gene's germline CDR1 is MGHDK and CDR2 SYGVNS. V lost 0 bases and J lost 9, with 9 bases in between. CDR3 length: 14 residues. The CDR3 spells CASSEYQAGSPLHF. For the CDR3, the DNA is TGTGCCAGCAGTGAATATCAAGCAGGTTCACCCCTCCACTTT.

The chain is built from TRBV10-3 and TRBJ1-2, with TRBD1 identical over 10 bases. V shed 7 bases and J 6 bases; nucleotides not matched to a gene: 8. The germline V gene has CDR1 ENHRY and CDR2 SYGVKD. This CDR3 is 14 amino acids long. The CDR3 spells CAINPTGQGNGYTF. In DNA form, the CDR3 reads TGTGCCATCAATCCAACGGGACAGGGGAATGGCTACACCTTC.

This chain joins TRBV14 and TRBJ2-5; 7 bases match TRBD1. The assigned J gene may be wrong: the sequence end matches TRBJ2-7 better. Germline CDR1 is SGHDN and CDR2 is FVKESK. The CDR3 covers 12 residues. Written as DNA, the CDR3 is TGTGCCAGCAGTTGGACAGGCACCGAGCAGTACTTC. Translating gives CASSWTGTEQYF.

This clonotype was seen more than once but under ten times. This chain uses TRBV12-3 or TRBV12-4 with TRBJ1-4, with a possible D match to TRBD1 (5 bases). The length of the CDR3 is 14 residues. Trimming left V 3 bases short and J 13 bases short, with 18 bases between. CDR3: CASSFKGRGRVLFF. The CDR3 coding sequence is TGTGCCAGCAGTTTTAAGGGGAGGGGAAGAGTACTGTTTTTT.

The rearrangement links TRBV11-2 to TRBJ1-1; maybe TRBD1 (6 bases). The CDR3 contains 15 residues. The ends were cut back, 5 bases at V and 7 bases at J, with 20 bases in the middle. CDR1 SGHAT and CDR2 FQNNGV come from the germline V gene. CDR3 loop: CASSPWGAMNGEAFF. DNA of the CDR3: TGTGCCAGCAGCCCCTGGGGGGCTATGAACGGTGAAGCTTTCTTT. The entire variable domain, with the rest obtained from reference TRBV11-2 and TRBJ1-1, is as follows: EAGVAQSPRYKIIEKRQSVAFWCNPISGHATLYWYQQILGQGPKLLIQFQNNGVVDDSQLPKDRFSAERLKGVDSTLKIQPAKLEDSAVYLCASSPWGAMNGEAFFGQGTRLTVV.

The rearrangement uses TRBV4-1 and TRBJ1-1; D not certain. V gave up 4 bases and J gave up 1 base, with 13 bases separating them. Germline loops: CDR1 MGHRA, CDR2 YSYEKL. The CDR3 totals 15 residues. DNA for the CDR3: TGCGCCAGCAGCCTGATAAACTACAGGAACACTGAAGCTTTCTTT. Its protein product is CASSLINYRNTEAFF.

The table lists this clonotype with a few counts. The rearrangement links TRBV5-5 to TRBJ2-1, with 7 bases aligning to TRBD1. Germline V gene sequence: CDR1 SGHKS, CDR2 YYEKEE (reference sequence). CDR3 length equals 16 residues. V shed 0 bases and J 2 bases; nucleotides not matched to a gene: 5. In DNA form, the CDR3 reads TGTGCCAGCAGCTTGGTTAGGCAGGGGGCCTACAATGAGCAGTTCTTC. Its translation: CASSLVRQGAYNEQFF.

A few counts support this clonotype. The rearrangement links TRBV3-1 to TRBJ2-1; 7 bases fit TRBD2. CDR3 length: 16 amino acids. V lost 4 bases, J lost 7 bases, and 13 bases stayed unmatched. Per the germline V gene, CDR1 is LGHDT and CDR2 is YNNKEL (reference sequence). In DNA, the CDR3 is TGTGCCAGCAGCCTACAACCTAGCGGCCTTCGAAATGAGCAGTTCTTC. Translating it yields CASSLQPSGLRNEQFF.